These 25 T cell receptor beta chains were all obtained from the same sample, sequenced in a study of cytomegalovirus exposure and HLA in healthy donors. PCR employed 60 Vbeta and 13 Jbeta primers. Assay: immunoSEQ multiplex PCR; the TCRdb copy retains only in-frame clones and omits some. This listing includes 100,000 or so clones. Sequencing input: PBMCs. These TCRs come from a man in his fifties in good health and CMV-seronegative.

The chain employs TRBV5-1 and TRBJ1-1, with D unclear. CDR1 SGHRS and CDR2 YFSETQ come from the germline V gene. The CDR3 extends over 14 amino acids. V was shortened by 0 bases and J by 3 bases, with 9 bases between the two germline ends. CDR3 in DNA: TGCGCCAGCAGCTTGGGGGTTCGGGACACTGAAGCTTTCTTT. Its translation: CASSLGVRDTEAFF.

The chain has TRBV7-9 and TRBJ2-1; no clear D. Germline loops: CDR1 SEHNR, CDR2 FQNEAQ (reference sequence). This CDR3 has 11 amino acids. V lost 6 bases, J lost 6 bases, and 6 bases lay in between. Here the CDR3 reads CASSRSNEQFF. CDR3 DNA: TGTGCCAGCAGTCGGAGCAATGAGCAGTTCTTC.

V usage is TRBV6-6 and J usage is TRBJ2-7; 7 bases agree with TRBD1. The CDR3 covers 14 residues. Losses at the gene ends were 7 bases for V and 0 bases for J; bases not matched to a gene: 6. Germline CDR1 MNHNY, CDR2 SVGAGI (reference sequence). CDR3 protein: CASKWDSVSYEQYF. CDR3 sequence (DNA): TGTGCCAGCAAATGGGACAGCGTCTCCTACGAGCAGTACTTC.

The chain carries TRBV4-3 and TRBJ2-1; 9 nucleotides align to TRBD2. The V and J ends lost 1 base and 3 bases, in that order; junction bases with no gene match: 4. CDR3 length: 16 amino acids. CDR1 LGHNA and CDR2 YSLEER come from the germline V gene. The CDR3 loop reads CASSQGVSGSYNEQFF. The CDR3 nucleotides are TGCGCCAGCAGCCAAGGGGTTAGCGGGAGCTACAATGAGCAGTTCTTC.

J is TRBJ1-2 and V is TRBV6-5; 11 bases map to TRBD1. From germline, CDR1 is MNHEY and CDR2 SVGAGI. V dropped 2 bases and J dropped 7; count of bases not matched to a gene: 6. The length of the CDR3 is 15 residues. CDR3 loop: CASSYIGQGARGYTF. DNA for the CDR3: TGTGCCAGCAGTTACATCGGACAGGGGGCGCGTGGCTACACCTTC.

The V call is TRBV7-2, the J call TRBJ2-3; 8 nucleotides agree with TRBD2. J was trimmed by 2 bases and V by 5 bases; bases with no gene match: 9. This CDR3 is built from 16 residues. Germline V gene sequence: CDR1 SGHTA, CDR2 FQGNSA. In nucleotides, the CDR3 is TGTGCCAGCAGCAGTCGCCGACTAGCGATCACAGATACGCAGTATTTT. Translated: CASSSRRLAITDTQYF. Looking up the rest from reference TRBV7-2 and TRBJ2-3 gives the full variable domain: GAGVSQSPSNKVTEKGKDVELRCDPISGHTALYWYRQSLGQGLEFLIYFQGNSAPDKSGLPSDRFSAERTGGSVSTLTIQRTQQEDSAVYLCASSSRRLAITDTQYFGPGTRLTVL.

The rearrangement links TRBV19 to TRBJ1-2, with 7 positions matching TRBD1. The germline V gene encodes CDR1 LNHDA and CDR2 SQIVND (reference sequence). The CDR3 is 13 residues long. With V trimmed by 7 bases and J by 8 bases, 10 bases remained unmatched. The CDR3 is CASTPTGDWGYTF. CDR3 DNA: TGTGCCAGTACCCCCACAGGGGATTGGGGCTACACCTTC. The full variable domain, in which reference TRBV19 and TRBJ1-2 provide the parts outside the CDR3, is DGGITQSPKYLFRKEGQNVTLSCEQNLNHDAMYWYRQDPGQGLRLIYYSQIVNDFQKGDIAEGYSVSREKKESFPLTVTSAQKNPTAFYLCASTPTGDWGYTFGSGTRLTVV.

The chain uses TRBV7-9 and TRBJ1-2, with 7 bases lining up with TRBD1. CDR3 length: 14 residues. Germline loops: CDR1 SEHNR, CDR2 FQNEAQ (reference sequence). The ends lost 1 base at V and 2 bases at J; junction bases unmatched: 1. CDR3 sequence reads: CASSLVGQNYGYTF. DNA for the CDR3: TGTGCCAGCAGCTTAGTGGGACAGAACTATGGCTACACCTTC.

The chain is built from TRBV7-2 and TRBJ2-1, with D maybe TRBD2 (6 bases). The V end was cut by 1 base, the J end by 15 bases, with 16 bases between. The germline V gene has CDR1 SGHTA and CDR2 FQGNSA. The CDR3 is 13 residues long. In DNA form, the CDR3 reads TGTGCCAGCAGCTTAGACGGAGGGCCGTTTCGGTTCTTC. Translated, it gives CASSLDGGPFRFF.

The chain recombines TRBV7-9 with TRBJ1-1; 7 bases are a match to TRBD1. CDR3 length equals 17 residues. From germline, CDR1 is SEHNR and CDR2 FQNEAQ (reference sequence). Trimming cost V 4 bases and J 3 bases; bases outside gene matches: 14. The chain's CDR3 is CASSSQRTGRVYTEAFF. The CDR3 bases are TGTGCCAGCAGCTCCCAAAGGACAGGCCGAGTGTACACTGAAGCTTTCTTT.

This chain uses TRBV5-1 with TRBJ2-3; weak D call: TRBD1 (5 bases). Trimming stripped 7 bases from V and 2 bases from J, with 14 bases between. Germline V gene lookup returns CDR1 SGHRS and CDR2 YFSETQ. The CDR3 sequence is 14 residues long. CDR3 in amino acids: CASSSDTLTDTQYF. The CDR3 DNA sequence: TGCGCCAGCTCATCGGACACACTCACAGATACGCAGTATTTT.

This chain links TRBV4-1 with TRBJ1-1, with a possible D match to TRBD1 (6 bases). CDR1 and CDR2 (germline): MGHRA, YSYEKL. The CDR3 runs to 16 residues. The ends were cut back, 1 base at V and 1 base at J, with 13 bases in the middle. The CDR3 DNA is TGCGCCAGCAGCCAAGCCACAGGGTTGGAGAACACTGAAGCTTTCTTT. This codes for CASSQATGLENTEAFF.

The chain links TRBV7-9 to TRBJ1-3, with unresolved D. The V gene's germline CDR1 is SEHNR and CDR2 FQNEAQ (reference sequence). Trimming pared 3 bases from V and 0 bases from J, leaving 3 bases between. The CDR3 sequence is 13 residues long. In DNA form, the CDR3 reads TGTGCCAGCAGCTTCATCTCTGGAAACACCATATATTTT. Its protein is CASSFISGNTIYF.

The rearrangement uses TRBV19 and TRBJ1-5; no clear D. V lost 5 bases to trimming and J lost 4 bases, with 9 bases between them. Looked up from germline, CDR1 is LNHDA and CDR2 is SQIVND (reference sequence). CDR3 length equals 13 residues. The CDR3, as DNA: TGTGCCAGTAGTTTAAGCCAAAATCAGCCCCAGCATTTT. This encodes CASSLSQNQPQHF. The full variable domain, rest sourced from reference TRBV19 and TRBJ1-5, is DGGITQSPKYLFRKEGQNVTLSCEQNLNHDAMYWYRQDPGQGLRLIYYSQIVNDFQKGDIAEGYSVSREKKESFPLTVTSAQKNPTAFYLCASSLSQNQPQHFGDGTRLSIL.

This chain links TRBV9 with TRBJ1-3; a weak D match, TRBD1 (6 bases). The CDR3 is made up of 15 amino acids. CDR1 is SGDLS and CDR2 is YYNGEE in the germline V gene. With 2 bases removed from V and 0 bases from J, the gap between germline ends came to 9 bases. CDR3 DNA: TGTGCCAGCAGCGTCACAGGGCTCTCTGGAAACACCATATATTTT. Translating gives CASSVTGLSGNTIYF.

The chain recombines TRBV6-5 with TRBJ2-7, with 12 nucleotides matching TRBD2. V shed 5 bases, J shed 1 base, and the junction held 0 bases outside the gene matches. This CDR3 has 14 residues. CDR1 is MNHEY and CDR2 is SVGAGI in the germline V gene. The CDR3 sequence is CASSGTSGSYEQYF. CDR3 nucleotide sequence: TGTGCCAGCAGTGGGACTAGCGGGTCCTACGAGCAGTACTTC.

This chain connects TRBV5-1 to TRBJ1-5, with D unresolved. The ends were cut back, 4 bases at V and 2 bases at J, with 13 bases in the middle. CDR1 and CDR2 (germline): SGHRS, YFSETQ. The CDR3 length is 15 residues. CDR3 nucleotides: TGCGCCAGCAGCCCCACGGGTTTAGGCAATCAGCCCCAGCATTTT. Encoded protein: CASSPTGLGNQPQHF.

This chain links TRBV11-3 with TRBJ2-1, with 7 nucleotides matching TRBD1. The CDR3 contains 14 residues. The germline V gene has CDR1 SGHNT and CDR2 YENEEA. With V trimmed by 1 base and J by 12 bases, 9 bases remained unmatched. Here the CDR3 reads CASSLVGTAMGQFF. In DNA, the CDR3 is TGTGCCAGCAGCTTAGTCGGGACAGCCATGGGGCAGTTCTTC.

The genes are TRBV9 and TRBJ2-5; D call uncertain. Trimming stripped 1 base from V and 1 base from J, with 8 bases between. CDR3 length equals 14 residues. Germline values: CDR1 SGDLS, CDR2 YYNGEE. The CDR3 region is CASSVLAAQETQYF. DNA for the CDR3: TGTGCCAGCAGCGTACTCGCGGCCCAAGAGACCCAGTACTTC.

This chain links TRBV6-5 with TRBJ2-2; D gene ambiguous. Germline V gene data show CDR1 as MNHEY and CDR2 as SVGAGI. The CDR3 covers 11 residues. Trimming took off 4 bases at V and 8 bases at J, with 5 bases between the two ends. CDR3 in DNA: TGTGCCAGCAGTTCCCTAGGGGAGCTGTTTTTT. Its translation is CASSSLGELFF.

V usage is TRBV7-2 and J usage is TRBJ2-7; TRBD1 matches at 7 bases. After removal of 2 bases from V and 4 bases from J, the junction contained 5 bases not matched to a gene. This CDR3 spans 14 amino acids. Germline CDR1 reads SGHTA; CDR2 reads FQGNSA. CDR3 loop: CASSLIPGGYEQYF. In DNA form, the CDR3 reads TGTGCCAGCAGCTTAATCCCAGGGGGTTACGAGCAGTACTTC.

The chain carries TRBV2 and TRBJ2-3; the D is unclear. V lost 8 bases and J 0 bases, leaving 9 bases between the germline ends. The CDR3 contains 13 residues. Germline V gives CDR1 SNHLY, CDR2 FYNNEI. The CDR3 DNA reads TGTGCCAGCGATGAGTGGAGCACAGATACGCAGTATTTT. Translation gives CASDEWSTDTQYF.

In DNA, the CDR3 is TGCGCCAGCAGCCCACAGGGAATTTCCTATGGCTACACCTTC. Its translation is CASSPQGISYGYTF. The J gene is TRBJ1-2, the V gene TRBV4-1; perhaps TRBD1 as D (6 bases). V was trimmed by 4 bases and J by 4 bases, leaving 13 bases between them. The length of the CDR3 is 14 residues. From germline, CDR1 is MGHRA and CDR2 YSYEKL.

The chain combines TRBV6-1 with TRBJ1-6; the match to TRBD1 covers 7 bases. The length of the CDR3 is 14 residues. J gave up 2 bases and V 7 bases, and 2 bases lay outside the gene matches. The germline gives CDR1 MNHNS, CDR2 SASEGT. Here the CDR3 DNA reads TGTGCCAGCAACGGACAGGCCTATAATTCACCCCTCCACTTT. It specifies CASNGQAYNSPLHF.

The rearrangement links TRBV4-1 to TRBJ2-1; 7 bases fit TRBD2. Trimming at V came to 1 base and at J to 9 bases, leaving 12 bases not matched to a gene. CDR1 is MGHRA and CDR2 is YSYEKL in the germline V gene. There are 16 residues in the CDR3. As DNA, the CDR3 is TGCGCCAGCAGCCAAGGAGAAGGGAGGGCCACGGGTGAGCAGTTCTTC. As protein: CASSQGEGRATGEQFF.